This entry features one T cell receptor beta chain sequence. This specimen belongs to a study of T cell responses to AZD1222 COVID-19 vaccine. Only in-frame clones appear in the TCRdb table, and some are missing; sequencing was by immunoSEQ multiplex PCR. The sample has 100,000 to 150,000 clones, around 90% seen once. The clonotype originates from an adult in good health. The material was peripheral blood, obtained on day 0 of AZD1222 vaccination.

The CDR3 is CASSRGDTQYF. The CDR3 DNA sequence: TGTGCCAGCAGTAGGGGAGATACGCAGTATTTT. This chain connects TRBV12-3 or TRBV12-4 to TRBJ2-3; a possible D gene is TRBD1 (5 bases). The CDR3 loop spans 11 amino acids. V was shortened by 5 bases and J by 5 bases, with 5 bases between the two germline ends.